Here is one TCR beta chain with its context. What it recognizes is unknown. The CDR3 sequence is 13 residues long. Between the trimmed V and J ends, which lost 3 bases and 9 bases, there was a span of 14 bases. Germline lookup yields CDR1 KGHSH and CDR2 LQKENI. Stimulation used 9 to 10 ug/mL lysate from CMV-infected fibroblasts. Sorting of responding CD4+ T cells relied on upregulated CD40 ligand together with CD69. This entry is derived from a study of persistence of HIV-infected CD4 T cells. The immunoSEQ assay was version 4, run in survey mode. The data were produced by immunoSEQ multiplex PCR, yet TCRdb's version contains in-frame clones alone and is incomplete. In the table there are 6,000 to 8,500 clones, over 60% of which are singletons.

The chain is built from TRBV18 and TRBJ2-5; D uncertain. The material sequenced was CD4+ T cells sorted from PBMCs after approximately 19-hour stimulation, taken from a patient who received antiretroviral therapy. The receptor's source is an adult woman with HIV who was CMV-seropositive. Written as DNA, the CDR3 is TGTGCCAGCTCACCCAATAAAGGTTTGGCCCAGTACTTC. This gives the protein CASSPNKGLAQYF.